Listed below are T cell receptor beta chains from one sample, sequenced in a study of response to subunit inactivated influenza vaccine. Each CDR3 protein is one row after TCRdb ran MiXCR on the RT-PCR reads. The sample holds 300,000 to 350,000 distinct CDR3 sequences, about a fifth seen once. The sample in question was PBMCs from blood, obtained around 22 months after vaccination. The source of these receptors is a man between 50 and 75 years old who received an inactivated influenza vaccine. CDR3s include the opening cysteine and the closing phenylalanine or tryptophan. Fields, in order: D gene, J gene, V gene, clone size, CDR3 DNA, CDR3 protein. D genes are given only for firm matches. A clone size is listed for some rows: how often the clone was seen (once, few, many), or a class if it is expanded.

D gene: TRBD2; J gene: TRBJ2-2; V gene: TRBV20-1; clone size: .; CDR3 DNA: TGCAGTGCTGCGGGAGCCGGCACCGGGGAGCTGTTTTTT; CDR3 protein: CSAAGAGTGELFF
D gene: TRBD2; J gene: TRBJ2-1; V gene: TRBV3-1; clone size: .; CDR3 DNA: TGTGCCAGCGATGGACTAGCGGGCAATGAGCAGTTCTTC; CDR3 protein: CASDGLAGNEQFF
D gene: .; J gene: TRBJ2-3; V gene: TRBV20-1; clone size: few; CDR3 DNA: TGCAGTGCTAGAGGAGCTCCGGGACTTTACACAGATACGCAGTATTTT; CDR3 protein: CSARGAPGLYTDTQYF
D gene: .; J gene: TRBJ2-2; V gene: TRBV19; clone size: few; CDR3 DNA: TGTGCCAGTAGTATCCCACGACAGAACACCGGGGAGCTGTTTTTT; CDR3 protein: CASSIPRQNTGELFF
D gene: .; J gene: TRBJ2-7; V gene: TRBV28; clone size: .; CDR3 DNA: TGTGCCAGCAGTTCACAGCCCCTTTACGAGCAGTACTTC; CDR3 protein: CASSSQPLYEQYF
D gene: TRBD2; J gene: TRBJ2-3; V gene: TRBV4-3; clone size: .; CDR3 DNA: TGCGCCAGCAGCCAAGAGGCGGGGGGCACAGATACGCAGTATTTT; CDR3 protein: CASSQEAGGTDTQYF
D gene: .; J gene: TRBJ1-2; V gene: TRBV19; clone size: .; CDR3 DNA: TGTGCCAGTAGTATAGATCGGACCTCTCCTGGCTACACCTTC; CDR3 protein: CASSIDRTSPGYTF
D gene: .; J gene: TRBJ1-1; V gene: TRBV5-1; clone size: few; CDR3 DNA: TGCGCCAGCAGCTTGGACGGTGGGGGGAGCACTGAAGCTTTCTTT; CDR3 protein: CASSLDGGGSTEAFF
D gene: .; J gene: TRBJ1-5; V gene: TRBV11-1; clone size: many; CDR3 DNA: TGTGCCAGCAGCTTAGCCCATACAGGCCGGAGGGGCAATCAGCCCCAGCATTTT; CDR3 protein: CASSLAHTGRRGNQPQHF
D gene: .; J gene: TRBJ2-3; V gene: TRBV15; clone size: .; CDR3 DNA: TGTGCCACCAGCAGAGATCCTAGTCGGGCAGATACGCAGTATTTT; CDR3 protein: CATSRDPSRADTQYF